The T cell receptor (beta chain) described here comes from a study of T cell responses to AZD1222 COVID-19 vaccine. General observations from the study: Reportedly, close to half of spike-specific TCRs are directed against unmutated variant regions. Compared with day 0, the breadth and depth of the Spike-specific TCR repertoire rose significantly after two doses of AZD1222. Repertoires were sampled only after the peak T cell response.

On this clone: Antigen: not known.

This CDR3 is built from 16 residues. After removal of 5 bases from V and 4 bases from J, the junction contained 13 bases not matched to a gene. The V gene's germline CDR1 is MNHEY and CDR2 SMNVEV (reference sequence). Using immunoSEQ multiplex PCR, the repertoire was profiled, and TCRdb retains in-frame clones only, with some absent. The sample comprises roughly 180,000 clones, 94% of which are singletons, and roughly 8.4% rests with the top ten. Specimen: peripheral blood, collected on day 0 of AZD1222 vaccination. The rearrangement uses TRBV27 and TRBJ2-7; TRBD2 matches 8 bases. The TCR sequence derives from an adult in good health. The CDR3 sequence: CASSSGGRGQWYEQYF. CDR3 DNA sequence: TGTGCCAGCAGTAGCGGGGGCAGGGGTCAGTGGTACGAGCAGTACTTC.